This is a list of T cell receptor beta chains from one sample in a study of blood T cells in healthy people across ages. TCRdb processed the 5' RACE reads anew with MiXCR; each CDR3 protein has one entry. The profile shows hundreds of thousands of distinct CDR3 sequences, 21% of them singletons. The sequenced material came from blood. The receptors come from a man between 65 and 85 years old in good health. The CDR3 runs from the conserved cysteine through the conserved F or W. D genes are given only for firm matches. Clone size appears in some rows only: once, few, many, or a class for an expanded clone.

>TRBV9|TRBJ2-1|.|few
CASSVEGDTYNEQFF
TGTGCCAGCAGCGTAGAAGGGGATACATACAATGAGCAGTTCTTC
>TRBV20-1|TRBJ2-5|.|.
CSARSQETQYF
TGCAGTGCTAGATCACAAGAGACCCAGTACTTC
>TRBV5-1|TRBJ2-2|TRBD2|.
CASSLAGGVTNTGELFF
TGCGCCAGCAGCTTGGCTGGGGGGGTCACCAACACCGGGGAGCTGTTTTTT
>TRBV28|TRBJ2-5|.|few
CASNTKSAGKETQYF
TGTGCCAGCAACACCAAGTCCGCGGGAAAAGAGACCCAGTACTTC
>TRBV20-1|TRBJ2-7|TRBD1|.
CSARPTGGGYEQYF
TGCAGTGCTAGACCGACAGGGGGCGGCTACGAGCAGTACTTC
>TRBV4-1|TRBJ1-2|.|few
CASSQAVVSEDGYTF
TGCGCCAGCAGCCAAGCGGTAGTTTCTGAAGATGGCTACACCTTC
>TRBV2|TRBJ2-2|TRBD2|few
CASSYRGRGTGELFF
TGTGCCAGCAGTTATCGCGGGAGAGGAACCGGGGAGCTGTTTTTT
>TRBV18|TRBJ2-5|.|few
CASSPPVIGTQYF
TGTGCCAGCTCACCACCGGTAATTGGGACCCAGTACTTC
>TRBV27|TRBJ2-4|.|few
CASRPDWLAKNIQYF
TGTGCCAGCAGACCTGATTGGCTAGCCAAAAACATTCAGTACTTC
>TRBV12-3/TRBV12-4|TRBJ2-3|TRBD2|.
CASRWRAGDPDMQYF
TGTGCCAGCAGGTGGAGGGCGGGAGATCCAGATATGCAGTATTTT
>TRBV3-1|TRBJ2-1|TRBD2|.
CASSLAGGPREQFF
TGTGCCAGCAGCCTAGCGGGAGGGCCTCGTGAGCAGTTCTTC
>TRBV20-1|TRBJ1-6|TRBD1|.
CSANDPGQGFPPLHF
TGCAGTGCGAATGATCCGGGACAGGGGTTTCCACCCCTCCACTTT
>TRBV7-8|TRBJ2-7|.|few
CASSLLQDSSYEQYF
TGTGCCAGCAGCTTGTTGCAGGACTCCTCCTACGAGCAGTACTTC
>TRBV20-1|TRBJ2-1|.|many
CSARDFRIASINEQFF
TGCAGTGCTAGAGATTTCAGAATAGCAAGTATTAATGAGCAGTTCTTC
>TRBV25-1|TRBJ2-5|.|many
CASSRVLETQYF
TGTGCCAGCAGCAGGGTGTTGGAGACCCAGTACTTC
>TRBV9|TRBJ2-5|.|few
CARKETQYF
TGTGCCAGAAAAGAGACCCAGTACTTC
>TRBV28|TRBJ2-2|.|few
CASATGRKNTGELFF
TGTGCCAGCGCCACAGGGAGGAAAAACACCGGGGAGCTGTTTTTT
>TRBV20-1|TRBJ2-1|.|few
CSASASAFREQFF
TGCAGTGCTAGTGCTAGCGCTTTTCGGGAGCAGTTCTTC
>TRBV5-1|TRBJ2-3|.|.
CASSLAYGAKGTTDTQYF
TGCGCCAGCAGCTTGGCCTACGGGGCCAAGGGCACCACAGATACGCAGTATTTT
>TRBV21-1|TRBJ2-3|.|many
CASSTRLAGGSPDTQYF
TGTGCCAGCAGCACCCGACTAGCGGGAGGATCCCCAGATACGCAGTATTTT
>TRBV5-1|TRBJ1-3|.|.
CASSPLQGSGNTIYF
TGCGCCAGCAGCCCCTTACAGGGCTCTGGAAACACCATATATTTT
>TRBV6-2/TRBV6-3|TRBJ2-6|TRBD2|few
CASSSGGSGISSGANVLTF
TGTGCCAGCAGTTCGGGGGGTAGCGGGATAAGCTCTGGGGCCAACGTCCTGACTTTC
>TRBV7-9|TRBJ2-7|TRBD2|.
CASSFAGEGEQYF
TGTGCCAGCAGCTTCGCGGGAGAGGGCGAGCAGTACTTC
>TRBV9|TRBJ2-5|.|few
CASSVRTDGTQYF
TGTGCCAGCAGCGTAAGGACCGACGGGACCCAGTACTTC